This T cell receptor beta chain was found in a study of T cell responses to AZD1222 COVID-19 vaccine. The CDR3 has 16 residues. Germline V lookup: CDR1 GTSNPN, CDR2 SVGIG (reference sequence). Clones were read by immunoSEQ multiplex PCR, and TCRdb kept only the in-frame ones, dropping some. The sample consists of over 110,000 clones, around 94% of them appearing once. The TCR comes from an adult who received the AZD1222 COVID-19 vaccine. Sequenced here: peripheral blood, sampled 28 days after the second AZD1222 dose. The chain carries TRBV30 and TRBJ1-5; 12 nucleotides match TRBD1. CDR3 sequence: CASRGQGAHSNQPQHF. The CDR3, as DNA: TGTGCTTCGAGGGGACAGGGGGCCCATAGCAATCAGCCCCAGCATTTT.